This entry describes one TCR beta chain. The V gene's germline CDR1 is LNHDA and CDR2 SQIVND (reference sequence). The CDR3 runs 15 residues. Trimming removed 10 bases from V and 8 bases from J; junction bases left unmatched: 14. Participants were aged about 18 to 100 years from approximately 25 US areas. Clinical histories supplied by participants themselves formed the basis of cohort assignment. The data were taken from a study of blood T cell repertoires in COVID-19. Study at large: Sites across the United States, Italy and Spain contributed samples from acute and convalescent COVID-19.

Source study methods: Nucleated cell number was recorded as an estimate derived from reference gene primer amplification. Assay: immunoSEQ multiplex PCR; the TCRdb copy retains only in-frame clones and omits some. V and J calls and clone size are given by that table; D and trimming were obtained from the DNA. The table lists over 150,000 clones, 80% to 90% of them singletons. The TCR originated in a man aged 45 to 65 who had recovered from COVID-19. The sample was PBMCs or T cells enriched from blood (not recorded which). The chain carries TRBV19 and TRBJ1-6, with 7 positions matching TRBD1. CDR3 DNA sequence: TGTGCCACTCGGGAAGAACAGGGGTCGTATTCACCCCTCCACTTT. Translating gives CATREEQGSYSPLHF.